Presented here are 14 T cell receptor beta chains from one specimen sequenced in a study of human versus mouse CDR3 diversity and MHC coevolution. Assay: immunoSEQ multiplex PCR; the TCRdb copy retains only in-frame clones and omits some. The profile shows about 73,000 clones, 80% to 95% of them singletons. Sequencing used naive CD4+ T cells from blood. Subset indicated: CD45RO-negative CD62L-positive naive CD4 T cells. These receptors were obtained from a person aged 30-70 years in good health.

The J gene is TRBJ2-1, the V gene TRBV11-2, with 8 bases matching TRBD2. Germline CDR1 SGHAT, CDR2 FQNNGV. This CDR3 comprises 17 residues. Unmatched junction bases numbered 11, after V lost 1 base and J lost 6 bases. CDR3 nucleotides: TGTGCCAGCAGCTTAGTCGGGAGGGGGGGCGAAGGCAATGAGCAGTTCTTC. Protein: CASSLVGRGGEGNEQFF. Looking up the rest from reference TRBV11-2 and TRBJ2-1 gives the full variable domain: EAGVAQSPRYKIIEKRQSVAFWCNPISGHATLYWYQQILGQGPKLLIQFQNNGVVDDSQLPKDRFSAERLKGVDSTLKIQPAKLEDSAVYLCASSLVGRGGEGNEQFFGPGTRLTVL.

V is TRBV4-1 and J is TRBJ2-3, with D perhaps matching TRBD1 (5 bases). V was pared by 0 bases and J by 0 bases, with 10 bases between. Germline-derived CDR1 and CDR2 are MGHRA and YSYEKL. The length of the CDR3 is 16 residues. The chain's CDR3 is CASSQDRQTSTDTQYF. The CDR3 region has the DNA TGCGCCAGCAGCCAAGACCGACAGACTAGCACAGATACGCAGTATTTT.

The V and J genes are TRBV6-5 and TRBJ2-7; D is perhaps TRBD2 (6 bases). CDR3 size: 14 residues. Trimming cost V 7 bases and J 4 bases, with 17 bases left between them. Germline V gene sequence: CDR1 MNHEY, CDR2 SVGAGI. CDR3 region: CASKRDGGQYEQYF. The CDR3 DNA reads TGTGCCAGCAAGAGGGACGGAGGGCAATACGAGCAGTACTTC.

This clone appeared a single time. Different DNA sequences within this sample yield the same CDR3. V usage is TRBV9 and J usage is TRBJ2-1; 7 bases are a match to TRBD2. Losses at the gene ends were 0 bases for V and 4 bases for J; bases not matched to a gene: 4. Germline-derived CDR1 and CDR2 are SGDLS and YYNGEE. The CDR3 sequence is 15 residues long. CDR3 protein: CASSVGSGDYNEQFF. In DNA form, the CDR3 reads TGTGCCAGCAGCGTAGGGAGCGGGGATTACAATGAGCAGTTCTTC.

This rearrangement joins TRBV6-1 to TRBJ1-3; D gene uncertain. Germline V gives CDR1 MNHNS, CDR2 SASEGT. Trimming took off 5 bases at V and 4 bases at J, with 12 bases between the two ends. The CDR3 consists of 14 residues. The CDR3 sequence is CASSSREVGNTIYF. The CDR3 nucleotides are TGTGCCAGCAGTTCGCGGGAGGTGGGAAACACCATATATTTT.

This clone came up a few times. The genes are TRBV6-6 and TRBJ1-4; D perhaps matches TRBD1 (6 bases). CDR3 length: 15 residues. The germline V and J ends were trimmed by 2 bases and 7 bases, with 14 bases remaining between them. Germline CDR1 MNHNY, CDR2 SVGAGI (reference sequence). In DNA form, the CDR3 reads TGTGCCAGCAGTTACGGGGACAACGTCGGTGAAAAACTGTTTTTT. It codes for CASSYGDNVGEKLFF.

The chain employs TRBV6-5 and TRBJ1-1, with D perhaps matching TRBD1 (5 bases). Germline V gene data show CDR1 as MNHEY and CDR2 as SVGAGI. This CDR3 is built from 12 residues. The V and J ends lost 4 bases and 9 bases respectively, with 12 bases between them. For the CDR3, the DNA is TGTGCCAGCAGTTTTAGGGGTGAGAAAGCTTTCTTT. Translation gives CASSFRGEKAFF.

With respect to this clone: This CDR3 is missing its conserved last phenylalanine or tryptophan, likely due to a read error. This chain uses TRBV28 with TRBJ1-5; 9 bases agree with TRBD1. V lost 6 bases to trimming and J lost 3 bases; unmatched junction nucleotides: 12. The CDR3 spans 17 residues. Germline CDR1 MDHEN, CDR2 SYDVKM. The CDR3 coding sequence is TGTGCCAGCAGCCCTTATAACAGGGGGCTTAACAATCAGCCCCAGCATCTT. Amino acid sequence: CASSPYNRGLNNQPQHL.

The V and J genes are TRBV28 and TRBJ1-6, with D uncertain. V lost 2 bases, J lost 6 bases, and 8 bases lay in between. Per the germline V gene, CDR1 is MDHEN and CDR2 is SYDVKM. The CDR3 spans 14 residues. In DNA form, the CDR3 reads TGTGCCAGCAGTTTAATGGACTCTAATTCACCCCTCCACTTT. Translated, it gives CASSLMDSNSPLHF.

The chain carries TRBV9 and TRBJ2-3; D call uncertain. Trimming pared 3 bases from V and 6 bases from J, leaving 8 bases between. Germline values: CDR1 SGDLS, CDR2 YYNGEE. This CDR3 is 12 amino acids long. The CDR3 sequence: CASSAEVDTQYF. DNA of the CDR3: TGTGCCAGCAGCGCCGAGGTGGATACGCAGTATTTT.

The chain joins TRBV5-1 to TRBJ2-3; 7 bases line up with TRBD1. Germline CDR1 SGHRS, CDR2 YFSETQ. The CDR3 is 15 residues long. V lost 0 bases to trimming and J lost 6 bases; unmatched junction nucleotides: 7. The CDR3 spells CASSLVPGGLDTQYF. CDR3 nucleotide sequence: TGCGCCAGCAGCTTGGTCCCAGGGGGATTGGATACGCAGTATTTT.

CDR3 sequence reads: CASSGQGEDTQYF. DNA of the CDR3: TGCGCCAGCAGTGGACAGGGGGAAGATACGCAGTATTTT. V and J are TRBV10-2 and TRBJ2-3; 9 bases are a match to TRBD1. CDR1 and CDR2 from the germline V gene are WSHSY and SAAADI. The J segment lost 5 bases and the V segment lost 4 bases, leaving 1 base of the junction unmatched. This CDR3 is 13 amino acids long.

The chain links TRBV6-5 to TRBJ2-1; 8 nucleotides match TRBD2. The CDR3 is 14 amino acids. The germline CDR1 and CDR2 sequences are MNHEY and SVGAGI. The V and J ends lost 9 bases and 3 bases, in that order; junction bases with no gene match: 7. This chain's CDR3 is CASQTGGVYNEQFF. The CDR3 nucleotides are TGTGCCAGTCAAACGGGGGGGGTCTACAATGAGCAGTTCTTC.

V is TRBV7-8 and J is TRBJ1-1; 8 nucleotides agree with TRBD1. Losses at the gene ends were 5 bases for V and 0 bases for J; bases not matched to a gene: 2. The CDR3 is 14 amino acids. Germline V gene lookup returns CDR1 SGHVS and CDR2 FQNEAQ. The CDR3 region is CASSRQGMNTEAFF. CDR3 in DNA: TGTGCCAGCAGCCGACAGGGGATGAACACTGAAGCTTTCTTT.